The next 8 T cell receptor beta chains were all read from a single sample in a study of blood T cell repertoires in COVID-19. Repertoires were generated with immunoSEQ multiplex PCR, while TCRdb's copy carries only in-frame clones and drops some. The repertoire includes 55,000 to 65,000 clones, over 70% of them detected once, and about 9.4% sits in the top ten. The sequenced sample consisted of peripheral blood. These receptors were taken from a man between 25 and 39 years old with COVID-19, enrolled during active disease.

The chain links TRBV7-9 to TRBJ1-1; no definite D call. The CDR3 consists of 11 residues. The ends were cut back, 11 bases at V and 4 bases at J, with 11 bases in the middle. The germline CDR1 and CDR2 sequences are SEHNR and FQNEAQ (reference sequence). DNA for the CDR3: TGTGCCTCCATACGGGGCACTGAAGCTTTCTTT. It codes for CASIRGTEAFF.

V gene TRBV28 combines with J gene TRBJ2-7; tentatively, D is TRBD2 (5 bases). The CDR3 totals 13 residues. Germline V gene data show CDR1 as MDHEN and CDR2 as SYDVKM. V lost 6 bases and J 0 bases, leaving 9 bases between the germline ends. The CDR3 DNA reads as TGTGCCAGCAGCCCAGCGGTCTCCTACGAGCAGTACTTC. Its translation: CASSPAVSYEQYF.

Only one count was recorded for this clone. The chain is built from TRBV4-2 and TRBJ1-2; D is ambiguous. The CDR3 is made up of 16 amino acids. V lost 0 bases and J lost 2, with 13 bases in between. CDR1 and CDR2 from the germline V gene are LGHNA and YNFKEQ. The DNA of the CDR3 is TGTGCCAGCAGCCAAGATGTATCGACGGAGAACTATGGCTACACCTTC. Translated: CASSQDVSTENYGYTF.

The chain is built from TRBV6-5 and TRBJ1-1; 7 nucleotides align to TRBD1. This CDR3 is built from 14 residues. Germline V gene data show CDR1 as MNHEY and CDR2 as SVGAGI. Trimming at V came to 4 bases and at J to 5 bases, leaving 7 bases not matched to a gene. CDR3 loop: CASSWIGGQTEAFF. The CDR3 region has the DNA TGTGCCAGCAGTTGGATAGGGGGCCAGACTGAAGCTTTCTTT.

The rearrangement uses TRBV6-2 or TRBV6-3 and TRBJ2-2, with D perhaps TRBD1 (5 bases). Per germline, CDR1 MNHEY and CDR2 SVGEGT. V was shortened by 0 bases and J by 0 bases, with 14 bases between the two germline ends. The CDR3 has 18 residues. The CDR3 loop is CASSYSLGANPNTGELFF. The CDR3 nucleotides are TGTGCCAGCAGTTACTCTTTAGGGGCTAATCCGAACACCGGGGAGCTGTTTTTT.

The chain combines TRBV12-3 or TRBV12-4 with TRBJ2-4; D is undetermined. V was cut by 3 bases and J by 8 bases, with 11 bases left in between. The CDR3 loop spans 13 amino acids. DNA of the CDR3: TGTGCCAGCAGTTTGGCTGAGCTAGACATTCAGTACTTC. Its protein is CASSLAELDIQYF.

The rearrangement links TRBV11-1 to TRBJ1-2; D unresolved. The germline V gene has CDR1 SGHAT and CDR2 FQDESV (reference sequence). The CDR3 runs 13 residues. Trimming shortened V by 1 base and J by 2 bases, and 5 bases separated the two germline ends. The CDR3 DNA is TGTGCCAGCAGCTTAGTCCGGAACTATGGCTACACCTTC. Amino acids: CASSLVRNYGYTF.

V gene TRBV12-3 or TRBV12-4 combines with J gene TRBJ2-7; no definite D call. The CDR3 runs 11 residues. V dropped 3 bases and J dropped 6 bases, with 6 bases sitting between them. The DNA for the CDR3 is TGTGCCAGCAGTTTTTCTCGCGAGCAGTACTTC. Amino acid sequence: CASSFSREQYF.